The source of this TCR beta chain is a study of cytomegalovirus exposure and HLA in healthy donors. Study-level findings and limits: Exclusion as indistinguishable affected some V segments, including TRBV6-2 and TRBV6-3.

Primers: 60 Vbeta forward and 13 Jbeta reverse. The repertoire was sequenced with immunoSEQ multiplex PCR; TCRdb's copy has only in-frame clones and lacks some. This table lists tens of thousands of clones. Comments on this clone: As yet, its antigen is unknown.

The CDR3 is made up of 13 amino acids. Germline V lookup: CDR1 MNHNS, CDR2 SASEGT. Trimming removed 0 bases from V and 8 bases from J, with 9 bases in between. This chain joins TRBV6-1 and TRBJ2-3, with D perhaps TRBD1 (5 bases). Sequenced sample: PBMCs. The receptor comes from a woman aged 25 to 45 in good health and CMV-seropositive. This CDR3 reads CASSEALRGTQYF. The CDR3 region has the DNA TGTGCCAGCAGTGAAGCGTTAAGGGGTACGCAGTATTTT.